This T cell receptor beta chain was sequenced during a study of T cell changes during pregnancy in multiple sclerosis. This table comes from immunoSEQ multiplex PCR, and its TCRdb copy is limited to in-frame clones, with some not included. Here the sample spans around 60,000 clones, over 85% being singletons. Germline loops: CDR1 MNHEY, CDR2 SMNVEV (reference sequence). The length of the CDR3 is 15 residues. Trimming cost V 6 bases and J 5 bases, with 18 bases left between them. The chain is built from TRBV27 and TRBJ2-3, with D maybe TRBD2 (6 bases). The TCR was taken from a female donor with multiple sclerosis, enrolled in a pregnancy study. Sequencing was performed on CD4+ T cells from peripheral blood mononuclear cells, taken before pregnancy. The CDR3 sequence: CASRSRGIPGDTQYF. In DNA form, the CDR3 reads TGTGCCAGCAGATCCCGCGGGATTCCGGGAGATACGCAGTATTTT.